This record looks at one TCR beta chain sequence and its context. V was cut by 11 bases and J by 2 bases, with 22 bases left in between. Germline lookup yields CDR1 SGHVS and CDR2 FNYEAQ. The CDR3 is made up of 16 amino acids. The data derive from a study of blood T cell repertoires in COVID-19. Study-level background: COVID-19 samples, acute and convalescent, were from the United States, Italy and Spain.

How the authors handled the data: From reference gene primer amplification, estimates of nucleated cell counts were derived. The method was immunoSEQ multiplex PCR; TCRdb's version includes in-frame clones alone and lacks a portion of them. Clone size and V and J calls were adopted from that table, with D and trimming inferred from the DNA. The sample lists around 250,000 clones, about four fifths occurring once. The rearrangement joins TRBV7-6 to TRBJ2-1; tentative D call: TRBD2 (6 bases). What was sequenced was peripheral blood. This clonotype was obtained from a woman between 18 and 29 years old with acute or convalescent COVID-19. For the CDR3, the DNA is TGTGCCTACACCAGCGGGCCCTTTTCCCCCTACAATGAGCAGTTCTTC. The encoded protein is CAYTSGPFSPYNEQFF.